This TCR beta chain stems from a study of shared clonotypes between healthy human individuals (TCRdb year 2020). In the study overall: A couple of women and three men aged 18 to 49 years were included in the cohort. Leukapheresis yielded between about 0.9 and 9 billion PBMCs per donor. To increase sequencing depth and limit assay-specific biases, TCR repertoire library preparation and sequencing were carried out by different laboratories using diverse techniques. For each donor, CD4 naive and CD4 memory were each run on three plates, CD8 naive on two plates, and CD8 memory on one plate. To estimate repertoire size and how much clonotype sharing occurs between individuals, the study deeply sequenced the blood TCR repertoires of a handful of healthy adults.

TCR CDR3 regions were amplified from genomic DNA by multiplex PCR using the deep immunoSEQ assay. Genomic DNA extracted from each cell subset was distributed evenly over all wells of several immunoSEQ 96-well plates, and each plate served as one replicate. For sorted subsets, each replicate PCR was loaded with approximately 0.2 ug genomic DNA, equivalent to 30,000 or so T cell genomes. Purified libraries were quantified with a Qubit 3.0 fluorometer, sized on a Bioanalyzer 2100, and re-quantified with the KAPA Library Quantification kit. Every immunoSEQ 96-well plate was sequenced on a separate single-read 150-cycle Illumina NextSeq 550 flow cell. The authors' pipeline ran thus. The immunoSEQ output contained only junctional sequences without quality scores, so filtering could not match that applied to full-length reads. To assign V/J genes and CDR3, sequences were annotated against IMGT germline references using PyIR, a Python wrapper for IgBLAST v1.9. Any read was removed if the V/J assignment was weak (E-value above 1e-6), the CDR3 was missing, or the read contained stop codons, out-of-frame junctions, or ambiguous translated residues. V3J clonotypes were defined as sequences sharing an identical inferred V gene, J gene, and CDR3 amino acid sequence. Percentage overlap between repertoires was calculated by dividing the number of shared unique clonotypes by the size of the smaller repertoire. Richness of each repertoire was evaluated using RTK rarefaction, the Chao1 estimator, and Recon v2.1 estimates of unobserved clonotypes. For all TCRbeta clonotypes obtained by the gDNA method from a handful of donors, generation probabilities were computed with OLGA. This immuneACCESS table, as held by TCRdb, lists in-frame sequences with V and J called but not all clones. Of the missing ones, under half trace to an unresolved V gene in checked studies; the others have no known cause. V, J and clone size derive from that table, while D and trimming were established from the DNA sequence. Here the sample has just over 2,000,000 clones; approximately 94% occur a single time. In total, the top ten clones hold roughly 1% of the sample.

About this clone itself: No antigen is known for it. The input lacks base qualities; no much larger clone sits a single base away.

After removal of 5 bases from V and 2 bases from J, the junction retains 2 bases not matched to a gene. The CDR3 holds 13 amino acids from the cysteine to the phenylalanine. The CDR3 DNA has 39 bases and is translated from base 1. CDR1 and CDR2, looked up from the germline V gene, are SGHVS and FNYEAQ. For the CD8 naive samples, CD45RO-negative cells were positively selected for CCR7, yielding a CD45RA+CCR7+ population from which TemRA cells were excluded. The donors were healthy, HIV-negative adults with no recently reported acute infections or vaccinations. Only Caucasian adults living in Nashville, Tennessee, USA were represented among the donors. Blood was obtained by leukapheresis, after which PBMCs were separated by Ficoll-Histopaque density gradient centrifugation and cryopreserved in liquid nitrogen vapor phase. Purity and quantity of every magnetically sorted T cell population were checked by analytical flow cytometry. From each sorted fraction, genomic DNA was isolated and quantified by UV absorbance on a Nanodrop 2000c.

Study-level results and caveats: Naive subsets generally had larger estimated clonotype richness than memory subsets did. Compared with non-shared clonotypes, the clonotypes found in all four sorted-subset donors had higher generation probabilities. Rarefaction of sorted-subset datasets indicated incomplete sequencing despite the large sequencing depth. The small number of donors limited the genetic and exposure-history diversity represented. Pairwise subsampling indicated that sequencing depth was expected to affect the degree of clonotype sharing among donors. Sampling was restricted to blood, and TCR repertoires in tissues likely differ from the TCR repertoires found in blood. Across a few donors, around 5% of naive CD4, 3% to 3.5% of naive CD8, 2.3% of memory CD4, and 0.4% of memory CD8 clonotypes were shared.

Recombination connected TRBV7-6 to TRBJ2-5; 7 junctional bases match TRBD2. The clonotype originates from a young man in good health. Material for sequencing was naive CD8+ T cells sorted from blood. The cell subset or site tag for this specimen amounts to: CD45RA+CCR7+. Read as DNA, the sequence is TGTGCCAGCAGCACGGGACTACAAGAGACCCAGTACTTC. This yields the protein CASSTGLQETQYF.